This entry describes one T cell receptor (beta chain). Its target is not known. The protocol was immunoSEQ multiplex PCR, while the TCRdb copy is restricted to in-frame clones and leaves out a portion. The sample shows about 88,000 clones, about 91% of them seen only once. These data belong to a study of T cell responses to AZD1222 COVID-19 vaccine. General observations from the study: Clonal diversity may have been underestimated in mostly white British donors. The study identified only a handful of AZD1222 recipients as seropositive at baseline. Mapped onto spike, vaccine-associated CD4 TCRs spanned it and were dominant at 160-218 and 743-854.

The CDR3 contains 14 residues. CDR1 SGHRS and CDR2 YFSETQ come from the germline V gene. V lost 4 bases and J 3 bases, leaving 14 bases between the germline ends. This receptor was obtained from an adult in good health. The chain couples TRBV5-1 to TRBJ2-7, with D tentatively TRBD1 (6 bases). Here the sequenced sample was peripheral blood, taken on day 0 of AZD1222 vaccination. The CDR3 spells CASSRTTGNYEQYF. The CDR3 nucleotides read TGCGCCAGCAGCCGAACTACAGGGAACTACGAGCAGTACTTC.